This TCR beta chain emerged from a study of control samples from healthy donors and cancer patients. Clones were sequenced by immunoSEQ multiplex PCR, and TCRdb holds only the in-frame ones, with some missing. The data contain 150,000 or so clones, 90% to 95% of them singletons. The trim removed 2 bases at V and 5 bases at J, leaving 4 bases unmatched. The germline CDR1 and CDR2 sequences are SEHNR and FQNEAQ (reference sequence). The CDR3 contains 15 residues. The receptor's source is a young man in good health. This rearrangement joins TRBV7-9 to TRBJ2-1; 9 bases fit TRBD2. Sequencing input: blood. The CDR3 DNA reads as TGTGCCAGCAGCTTAATCGTAGCGGGAGACAATGAGCAGTTCTTC. Translating gives CASSLIVAGDNEQFF.